Described below is a single T cell receptor beta chain sequence and its context. Its specificity is unknown. V shed 4 bases and J 4 bases; nucleotides not matched to a gene: 4. This CDR3 region has 15 residues. Germline CDR1 LGHNA, CDR2 YSLEER. This specimen comes from a study of cytomegalovirus exposure and HLA in healthy donors. Study findings and constraints: Solely CMV serostatus was available to characterize immune exposure. For TCR beta chains, V- and J-gene trimming was later linked to a missense DCLRE1C variant.

The PCR made use of 60 Vbeta and 13 Jbeta primers. Libraries were prepared by immunoSEQ multiplex PCR; TCRdb keeps only in-frame clonotypes and omits some of them. Its clone listing holds approximately 79,000 clones. The clonotype originates from a middle-aged man in good health and CMV-seronegative. The chain is built from TRBV4-3 and TRBJ2-1, with TRBD2 identical over 10 bases. The specimen sequenced was PBMCs. The CDR3 spells CASSLGLAEYNEQFF. The CDR3 nucleotides read TGCGCCAGCAGCCTTGGACTAGCGGAGTACAATGAGCAGTTCTTC.